The clone carrying this T cell receptor beta chain was seen at least ten times. The source of the sample is a study of T cell repertoires in cytomegalovirus infection. Using its own MiXCR run on the reads, TCRdb lists one record per CDR3 protein. Among more than 400,000 distinct CDR3 sequences listed, 26% were seen once. Germline assignment: CDR1 SGHAT and CDR2 FQNNGV. V was shortened by 6 bases and J by 2 bases, with 10 bases between the two germline ends. CDR3 length equals 13 residues. The sequence was collected from a human donor in good health (CMV status not recorded). Some clones in this sample may be carry-over from other donors' samples. The material sequenced was PBMCs. The chain is built from TRBV11-2 and TRBJ1-1; D gene unclear. The CDR3 spells CASSGGLNTEAFF. As DNA, the CDR3 is TGTGCCAGCAGTGGAGGGCTTAACACTGAAGCTTTCTTT.